What follows is one T cell receptor beta chain and its context. Using a J-beta primer mix together with a sample-barcoded 5' primer, a second PCR was run for roughly 6 to 12 cycles. Through a template-switch adaptor with 12 random nucleotides, each cDNA molecule received a tag. TCRdb analysed the 5' RACE reads with MiXCR anew, one entry per CDR3 protein. The repertoire has 1 million or so distinct CDR3 sequences, 35% to 55% of them found once; the top ten carry around 18%. Healthy individuals of Caucasian origin from Russia, aged roughly 6 to 100, served as donors. These data are taken from a study of blood T cells in healthy people across ages. With V trimmed by 7 bases and J by 4 bases, 7 bases remained unmatched. The CDR3 loop spans 13 amino acids. Looked up from germline, CDR1 is GTSNPN and CDR2 is SVGIG (reference sequence).

This receptor was identified in a woman aged 55-69 years in good health. The chain employs TRBV30 and TRBJ1-5; 7 nucleotides line up with TRBD1. The sequenced material came from blood. CDR3 amino acids: CASRGQNNQPQHF. The CDR3 DNA is TGTGCCTCGCGGGGACAGAATAATCAGCCCCAGCATTTT.